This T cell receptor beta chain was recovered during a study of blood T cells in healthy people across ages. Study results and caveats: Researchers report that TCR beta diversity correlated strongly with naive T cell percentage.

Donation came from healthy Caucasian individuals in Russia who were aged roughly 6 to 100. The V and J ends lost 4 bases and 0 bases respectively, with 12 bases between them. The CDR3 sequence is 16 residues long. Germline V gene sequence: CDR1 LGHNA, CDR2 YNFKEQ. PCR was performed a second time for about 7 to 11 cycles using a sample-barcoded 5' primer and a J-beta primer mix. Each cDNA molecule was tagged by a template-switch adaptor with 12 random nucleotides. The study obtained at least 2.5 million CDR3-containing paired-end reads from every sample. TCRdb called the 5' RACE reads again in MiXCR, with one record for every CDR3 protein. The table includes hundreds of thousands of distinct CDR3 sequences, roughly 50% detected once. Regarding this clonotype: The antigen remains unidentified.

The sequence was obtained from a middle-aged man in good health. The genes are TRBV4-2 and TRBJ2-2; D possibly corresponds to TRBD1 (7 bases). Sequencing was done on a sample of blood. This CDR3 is CASSRQGGANTGELFF. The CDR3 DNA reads TGTGCCAGCAGCCGCCAGGGGGGAGCGAACACCGGGGAGCTGTTTTTT.